The 4 T cell receptor beta chains reported below all come from one sample, sequenced in a study of vaccination effects on CD4 cells after COVID-19 (dated by TCRdb to 2021 to 2024). After around eleven days of culture, CD4+ T cells were isolated with the EasySep CD4+ T cell isolation kit. PCR-confirmed SARS-CoV-2 infection had occurred in convalescent patients between March and December 2020, before the Alpha, Beta and Delta variants emerged in the United States. Each participant got two doses of an mRNA SARS-CoV-2 vaccine, either BNT162b2 or mRNA-1273. Receptor libraries were prepared by the immunoSEQ multiplex PCR assay. What TCRdb holds here is the immuneACCESS table cut down to in-frame rearrangements. Part of the clones is not present; checked against another copy, under half of the missing clones reflect an unresolved V gene, and the others are unexplained. Present in this sample are about 34,000 clones, roughly four fifths of which were seen just once. The top ten constitute more than 6.5% of the sample.

For these receptors, no antigen is known. The material was CD4+ T cells from PBMCs cultured without peptide, obtained after COVID-19 vaccination. The receptors come from a human donor who had a prior SARS-CoV-2 infection.

The chain has TRBV12-3 or TRBV12-4 and TRBJ1-2; no clear D. V lost 1 base and J lost 5, with 5 bases in between. The CDR3 is 12 residues long. The CDR3 loop reads CASSLVQYGYTF. DNA of the CDR3: TGTGCCAGCAGTTTAGTCCAGTATGGCTACACCTTC.

The J gene is TRBJ2-7, the V gene TRBV7-9; no reliable D call. Germline loops: CDR1 SEHNR, CDR2 FQNEAQ (reference sequence). CDR3 length: 15 residues. V lost 1 base, J lost 3 bases, and 13 bases lay in between. CDR3 nucleotide sequence: TGTGCCAGCAGCTTAGGACGCCCAGAATACTACGAGCAGTACTTC. It encodes CASSLGRPEYYEQYF. Drawing the rest from reference TRBV7-9 and TRBJ2-7, the complete variable domain is DTGVSQNPRHKITKRGQNVTFRCDPISEHNRLYWYRQTLGQGPEFLTYFQNEAQLEKSRLLSDRFSAERPKGSFSTLEIQRTEQGDSAMYLCASSLGRPEYYEQYFGPGTRLTVT.

This clone appeared a single time. The genes are TRBV6-2 or TRBV6-3 and TRBJ2-1; 9 nucleotides line up with TRBD1. Per germline, CDR1 MNHEY and CDR2 SVGEGT. The CDR3 is 18 amino acids. The trim removed 2 bases at V and 3 bases at J, leaving 11 bases unmatched. DNA for the CDR3: TGTGCCAGCAGTTACCCGGAGGGGACAGGGAGGTTCTACAATGAGCAGTTCTTC. Translation: CASSYPEGTGRFYNEQFF.

The chain employs TRBV12-3 or TRBV12-4 and TRBJ2-7; D call uncertain. Trimming took off 5 bases at V and 3 bases at J, with 11 bases between the two ends. The CDR3 spans 13 residues. The DNA for the CDR3 is TGTGCCAGCAGTCCCCAGGTGATCTACGAGCAGTACTTC. It specifies CASSPQVIYEQYF.